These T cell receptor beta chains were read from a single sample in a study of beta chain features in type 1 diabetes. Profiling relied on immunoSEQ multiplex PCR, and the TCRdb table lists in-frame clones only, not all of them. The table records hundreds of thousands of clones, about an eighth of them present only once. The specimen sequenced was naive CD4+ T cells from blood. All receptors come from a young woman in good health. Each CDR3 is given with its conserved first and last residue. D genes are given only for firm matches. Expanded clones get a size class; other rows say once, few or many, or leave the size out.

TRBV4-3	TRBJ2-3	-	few	TGCGCCAGCAGCCAAGATCTAGCATCCTCAGATACGCAGTATTTT	CASSQDLASSDTQYF
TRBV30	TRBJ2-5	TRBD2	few	TGTGCCTGGAGTCGTAGAGCGGGAGGCGAGACCCAGTACTTC	CAWSRRAGGETQYF
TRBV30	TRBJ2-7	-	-	TGTGCCTGGATGGGGGGAAACGGCTACGAGCAGTACTTC	CAWMGGNGYEQYF
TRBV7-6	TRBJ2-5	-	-	TGTGCCAGCAGCTTGGCTGGAAGAGGGGAGACCCAGTACTTC	CASSLAGRGETQYF
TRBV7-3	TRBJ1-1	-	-	TGTGCCAGCAGCAGGGGACCAGCAGCCACTGAAGCTTTCTTT	CASSRGPAATEAFF
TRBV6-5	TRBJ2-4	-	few	TGTGCCAGCAGTTACTCCCGCGGGACAAACATTCAGTACTTC	CASSYSRGTNIQYF
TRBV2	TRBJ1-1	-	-	TGTGCCAGCACCCCCCGATGGGGTGGCACTGAAGCTTTCTTT	CASTPRWGGTEAFF
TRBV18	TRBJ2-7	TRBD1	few	TGTGCCAGCTCAAGGGACAGCTACGAGCAGTACTTC	CASSRDSYEQYF
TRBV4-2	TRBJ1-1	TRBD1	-	TGTGCCAGCAGCCAAGCGACAGGGGGAATGAACACTGAAGCTTTCTTT	CASSQATGGMNTEAFF
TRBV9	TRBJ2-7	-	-	TGTGCCAGCAGCGTACGGGGTAGCTCCTACGAGCAGTACTTC	CASSVRGSSYEQYF
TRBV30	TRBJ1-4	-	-	TGTGCCTGGAGTGGGTCAACAGGGAGAGGAAAGTTGTTTTTT	CAWSGSTGRGKLFF
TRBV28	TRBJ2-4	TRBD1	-	TGTGCCAGCACCACCCACCGGGGACAGCAGAAAAACATTCAGTACTTC	CASTTHRGQQKNIQYF
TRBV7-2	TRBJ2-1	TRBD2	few	TGTGCCAGCAGCTTCCTAGCGGCTCTGTCGGAGCAGTTCTTC	CASSFLAALSEQFF
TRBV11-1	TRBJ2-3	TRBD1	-	TGTGCCAGCAGCCCCGACAGGGGCACAGATACGCAGTATTTT	CASSPDRGTDTQYF
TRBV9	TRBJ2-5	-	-	TGTGCCAGCAGCCTCGGATGGGGGGCCGTGGCGAAAGAGACCCAGTACTTC	CASSLGWGAVAKETQYF
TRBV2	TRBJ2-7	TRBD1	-	TGTGCCAGCAGGAATAGGACAGGGCCTTACGAGCAGTACTTC	CASRNRTGPYEQYF
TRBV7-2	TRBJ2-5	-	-	TGTGCCAGCAGCTTAGGGCAGGGCTTCCAAGAGACCCAGTACTTC	CASSLGQGFQETQYF
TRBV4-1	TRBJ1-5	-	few	TGCGCCAGCAGCCAAGTAATCATAAATCAGCCCCAGCATTTT	CASSQVIINQPQHF
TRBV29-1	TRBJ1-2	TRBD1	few	TGCAGCGTTGCCCCGACAGGGAAGGGGGGCTACACCTTC	CSVAPTGKGGYTF
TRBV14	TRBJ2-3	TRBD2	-	TGTGCCAGCAGCCAGACCGGGACTAGCACGCAGTATTTT	CASSQTGTSTQYF
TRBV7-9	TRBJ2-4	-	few	TGTGCCAGCAGCCTCAGAGGGGCCAAAAACATTCAGTACTTC	CASSLRGAKNIQYF
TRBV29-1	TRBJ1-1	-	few	TGCAGCGGAGGTCATTCGGACGCTGAAGCTTTCTTT	CSGGHSDAEAFF
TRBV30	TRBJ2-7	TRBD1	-	TGTGCCTGGAGTGTCGGGACAGTTACCTACGAGCAGTACTTC	CAWSVGTVTYEQYF
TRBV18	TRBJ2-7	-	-	TGTGCCAGCTCACCGGGGTTCGGTATGAACGAGCAGTACTTC	CASSPGFGMNEQYF
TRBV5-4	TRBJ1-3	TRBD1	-	TGTGCCAGCAGTTGGGACAGCAACTCTGGAAACACCATATATTTT	CASSWDSNSGNTIYF
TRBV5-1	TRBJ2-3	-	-	TGCGCCAGCAGCACTAGCACAGATACGCAGTATTTT	CASSTSTDTQYF
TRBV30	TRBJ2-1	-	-	TGTGCCTGGAGTGGCCGAGCACAGAGCTCCTACAATGAGCAGTTCTTC	CAWSGRAQSSYNEQFF
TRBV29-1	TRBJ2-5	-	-	TGCAGCGGCACCGGGACGGCCCAAGAGACCCAGTACTTC	CSGTGTAQETQYF
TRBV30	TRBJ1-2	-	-	TGTGCCTGGAGAATCCCTCCCGGGGGCTACACCTTC	CAWRIPPGGYTF
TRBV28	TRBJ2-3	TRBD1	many	TGTGCCAGCAGTACAGGGGGCACAGATACGCAGTATTTT	CASSTGGTDTQYF
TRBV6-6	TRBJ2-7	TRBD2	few	TGTGCCAGCAGTTACTCAACCGGACTAGTCTACGAGCAGTACTTC	CASSYSTGLVYEQYF
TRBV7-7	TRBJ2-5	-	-	TGTGCTAGCACCCCCCCGGGACAAGAGACCCAGTACTTC	CASTPPGQETQYF
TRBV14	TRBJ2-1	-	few	TGTGCCAGCAGCCGAGGGACGGACTCCTACAATGAGCAGTTCTTC	CASSRGTDSYNEQFF
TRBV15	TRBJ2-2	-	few	TGTGCCACCAGCGACGGGCCTCACGGGGAGCTGTTTTTT	CATSDGPHGELFF
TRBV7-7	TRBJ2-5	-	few	TGTGCCAGCAGCTCACGGGGAGAAGGGCAAGAGACCCAGTACTTC	CASSSRGEGQETQYF
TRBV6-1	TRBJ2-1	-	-	TGTGCCAGCAGTGAAGTGGAGCGGAGCTCCTACAATGAGCAGTTCTTC	CASSEVERSSYNEQFF
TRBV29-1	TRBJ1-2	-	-	TGCAGCGTTGTACGCCCGGGGGCAGGTGGCTACACCTTC	CSVVRPGAGGYTF
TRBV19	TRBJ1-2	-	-	TGTGCCAGTAGTATACCCTCCCGGGGGCGCTTCTATGGCTACACCTTC	CASSIPSRGRFYGYTF